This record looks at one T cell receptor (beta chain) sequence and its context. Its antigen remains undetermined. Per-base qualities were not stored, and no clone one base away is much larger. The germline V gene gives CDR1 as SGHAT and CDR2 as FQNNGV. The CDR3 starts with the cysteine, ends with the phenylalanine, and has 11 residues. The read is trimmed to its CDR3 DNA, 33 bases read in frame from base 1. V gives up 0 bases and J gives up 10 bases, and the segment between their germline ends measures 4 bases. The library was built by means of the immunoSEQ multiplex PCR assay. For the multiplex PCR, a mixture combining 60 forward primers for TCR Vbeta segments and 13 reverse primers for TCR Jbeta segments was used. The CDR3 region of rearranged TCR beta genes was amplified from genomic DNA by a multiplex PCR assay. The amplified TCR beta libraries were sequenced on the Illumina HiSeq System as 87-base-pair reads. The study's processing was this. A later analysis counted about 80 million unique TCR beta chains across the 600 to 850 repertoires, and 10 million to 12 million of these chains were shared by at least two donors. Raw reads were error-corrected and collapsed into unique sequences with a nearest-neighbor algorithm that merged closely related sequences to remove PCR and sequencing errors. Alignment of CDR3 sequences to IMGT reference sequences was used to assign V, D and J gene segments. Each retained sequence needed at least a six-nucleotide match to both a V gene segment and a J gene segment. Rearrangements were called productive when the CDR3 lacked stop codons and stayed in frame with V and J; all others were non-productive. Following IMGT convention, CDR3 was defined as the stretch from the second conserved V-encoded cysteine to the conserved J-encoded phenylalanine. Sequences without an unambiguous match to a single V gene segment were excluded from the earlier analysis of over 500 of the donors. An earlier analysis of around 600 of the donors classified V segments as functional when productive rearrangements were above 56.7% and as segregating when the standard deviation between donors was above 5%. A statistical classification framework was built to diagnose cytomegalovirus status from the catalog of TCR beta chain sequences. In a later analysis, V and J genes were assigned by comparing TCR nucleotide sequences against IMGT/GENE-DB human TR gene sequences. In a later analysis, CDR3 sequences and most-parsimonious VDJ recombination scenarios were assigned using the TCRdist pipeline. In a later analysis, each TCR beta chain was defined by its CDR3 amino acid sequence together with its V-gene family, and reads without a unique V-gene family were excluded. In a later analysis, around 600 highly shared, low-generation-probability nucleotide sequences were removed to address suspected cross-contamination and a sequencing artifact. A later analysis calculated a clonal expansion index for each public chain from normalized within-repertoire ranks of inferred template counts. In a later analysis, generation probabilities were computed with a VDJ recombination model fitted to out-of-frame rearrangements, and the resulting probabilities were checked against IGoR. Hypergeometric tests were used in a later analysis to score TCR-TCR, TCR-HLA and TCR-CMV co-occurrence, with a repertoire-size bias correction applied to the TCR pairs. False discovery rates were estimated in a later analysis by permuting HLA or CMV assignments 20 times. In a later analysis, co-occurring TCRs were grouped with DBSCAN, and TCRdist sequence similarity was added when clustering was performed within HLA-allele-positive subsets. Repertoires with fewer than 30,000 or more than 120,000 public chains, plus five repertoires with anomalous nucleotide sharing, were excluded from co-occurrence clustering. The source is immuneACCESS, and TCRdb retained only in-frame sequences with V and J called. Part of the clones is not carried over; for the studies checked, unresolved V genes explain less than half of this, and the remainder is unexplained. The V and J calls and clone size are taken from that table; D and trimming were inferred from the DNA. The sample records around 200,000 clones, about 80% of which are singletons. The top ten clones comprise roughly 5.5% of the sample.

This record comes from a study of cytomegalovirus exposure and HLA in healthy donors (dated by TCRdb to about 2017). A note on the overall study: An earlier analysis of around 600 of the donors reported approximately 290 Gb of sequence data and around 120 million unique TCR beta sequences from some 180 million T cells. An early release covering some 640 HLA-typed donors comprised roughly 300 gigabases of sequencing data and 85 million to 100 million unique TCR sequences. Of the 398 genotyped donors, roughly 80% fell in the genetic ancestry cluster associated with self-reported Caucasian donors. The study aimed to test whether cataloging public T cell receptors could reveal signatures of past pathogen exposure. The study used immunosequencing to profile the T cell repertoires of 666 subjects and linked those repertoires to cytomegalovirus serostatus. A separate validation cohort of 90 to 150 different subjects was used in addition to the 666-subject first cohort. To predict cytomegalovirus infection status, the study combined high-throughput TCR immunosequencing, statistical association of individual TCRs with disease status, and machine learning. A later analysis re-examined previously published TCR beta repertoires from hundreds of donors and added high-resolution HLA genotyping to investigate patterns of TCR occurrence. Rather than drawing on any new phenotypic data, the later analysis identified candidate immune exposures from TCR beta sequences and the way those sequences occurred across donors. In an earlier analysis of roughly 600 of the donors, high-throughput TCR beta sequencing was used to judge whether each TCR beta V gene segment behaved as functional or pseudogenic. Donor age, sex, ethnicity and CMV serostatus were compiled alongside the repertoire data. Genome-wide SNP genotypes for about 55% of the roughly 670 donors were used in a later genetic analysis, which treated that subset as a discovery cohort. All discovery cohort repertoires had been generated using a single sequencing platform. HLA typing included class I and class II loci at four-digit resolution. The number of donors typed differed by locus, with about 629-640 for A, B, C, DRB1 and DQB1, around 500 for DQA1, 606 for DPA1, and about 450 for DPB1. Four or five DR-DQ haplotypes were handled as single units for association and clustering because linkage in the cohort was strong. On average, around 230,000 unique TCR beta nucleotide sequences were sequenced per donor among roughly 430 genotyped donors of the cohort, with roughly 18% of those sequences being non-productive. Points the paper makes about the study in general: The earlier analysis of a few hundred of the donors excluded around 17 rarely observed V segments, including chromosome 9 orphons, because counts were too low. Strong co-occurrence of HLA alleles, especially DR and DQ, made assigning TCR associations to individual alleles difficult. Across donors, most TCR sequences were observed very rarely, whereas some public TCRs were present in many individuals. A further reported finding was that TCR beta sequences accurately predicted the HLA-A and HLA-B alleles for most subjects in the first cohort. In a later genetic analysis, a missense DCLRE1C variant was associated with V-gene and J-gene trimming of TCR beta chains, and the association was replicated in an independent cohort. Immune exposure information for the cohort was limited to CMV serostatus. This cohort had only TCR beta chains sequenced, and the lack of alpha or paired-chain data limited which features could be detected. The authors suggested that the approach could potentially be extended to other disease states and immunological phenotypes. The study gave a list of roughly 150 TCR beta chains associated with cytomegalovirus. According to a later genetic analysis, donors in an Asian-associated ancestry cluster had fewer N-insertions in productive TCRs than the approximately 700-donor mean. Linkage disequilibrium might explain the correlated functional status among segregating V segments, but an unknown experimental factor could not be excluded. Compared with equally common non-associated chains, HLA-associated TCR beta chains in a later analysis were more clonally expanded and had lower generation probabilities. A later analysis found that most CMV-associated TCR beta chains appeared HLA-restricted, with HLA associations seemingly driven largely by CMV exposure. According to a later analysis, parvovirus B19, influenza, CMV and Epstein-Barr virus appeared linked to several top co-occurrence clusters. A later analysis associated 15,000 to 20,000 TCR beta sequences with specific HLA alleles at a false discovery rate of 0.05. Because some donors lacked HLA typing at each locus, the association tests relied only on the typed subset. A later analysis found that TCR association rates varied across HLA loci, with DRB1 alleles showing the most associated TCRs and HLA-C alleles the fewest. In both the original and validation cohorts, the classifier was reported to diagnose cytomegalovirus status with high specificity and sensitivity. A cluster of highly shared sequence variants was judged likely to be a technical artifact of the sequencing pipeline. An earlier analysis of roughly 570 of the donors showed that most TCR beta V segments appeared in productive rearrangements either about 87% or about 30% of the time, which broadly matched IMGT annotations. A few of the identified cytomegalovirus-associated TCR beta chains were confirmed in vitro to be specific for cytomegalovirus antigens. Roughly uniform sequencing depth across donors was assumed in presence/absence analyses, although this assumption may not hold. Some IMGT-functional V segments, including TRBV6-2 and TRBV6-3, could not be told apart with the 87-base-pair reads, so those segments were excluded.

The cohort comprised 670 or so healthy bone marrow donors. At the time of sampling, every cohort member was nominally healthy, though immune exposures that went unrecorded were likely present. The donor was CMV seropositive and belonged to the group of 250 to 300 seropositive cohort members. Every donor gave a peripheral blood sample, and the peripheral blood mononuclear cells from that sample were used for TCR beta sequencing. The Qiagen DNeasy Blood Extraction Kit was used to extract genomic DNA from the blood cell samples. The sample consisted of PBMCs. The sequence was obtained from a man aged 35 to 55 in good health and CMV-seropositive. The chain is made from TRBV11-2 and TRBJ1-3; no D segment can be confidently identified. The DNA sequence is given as TGTGCCAGCAGCTTAGAAGCTACCATATATTTT. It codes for CASSLEATIYF.